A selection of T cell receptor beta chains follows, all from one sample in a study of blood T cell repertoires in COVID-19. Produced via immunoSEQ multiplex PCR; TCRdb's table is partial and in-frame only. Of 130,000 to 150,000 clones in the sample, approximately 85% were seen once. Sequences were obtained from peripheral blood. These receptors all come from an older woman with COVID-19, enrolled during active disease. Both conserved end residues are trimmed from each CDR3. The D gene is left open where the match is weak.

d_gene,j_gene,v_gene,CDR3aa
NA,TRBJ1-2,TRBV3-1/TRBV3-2,ASSQVPRESHGYT
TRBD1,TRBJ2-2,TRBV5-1,ASSLVLDRGIPGELF
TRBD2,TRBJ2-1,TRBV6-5,ATAGRGGLGDEQF
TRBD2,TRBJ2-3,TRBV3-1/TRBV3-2,ASSQDTSGGDTQY
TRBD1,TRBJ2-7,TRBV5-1,ASSWEQGGTSYEQY
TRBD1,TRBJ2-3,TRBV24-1,ATSARTGGQDTQY
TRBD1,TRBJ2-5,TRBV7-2,ASGPGQGGETQY
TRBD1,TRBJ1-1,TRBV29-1,SGMDRAVEAF
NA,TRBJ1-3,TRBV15,ATSREPGGSGNTIY
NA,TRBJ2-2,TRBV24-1,ATSDSSGADTGELF
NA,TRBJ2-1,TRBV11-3,ASSLSGSSYNEQF
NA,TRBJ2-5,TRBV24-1,ATSELHGGTQY
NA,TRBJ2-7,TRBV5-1,ASSQQGPNYEQY
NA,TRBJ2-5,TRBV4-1,ASSQLQTMY
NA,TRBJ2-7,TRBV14,ASSQRRSAYEPYEQY
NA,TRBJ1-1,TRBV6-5,ASSLRGTEAF
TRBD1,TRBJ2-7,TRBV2,ASRRTGFSYEQY
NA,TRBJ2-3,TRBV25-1,ASSGQVRTDTQY
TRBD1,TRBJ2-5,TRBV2,ASSELGGMEETQY
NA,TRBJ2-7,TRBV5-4,ASSLFAGAPYEQY
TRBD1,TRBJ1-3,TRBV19,ASSPTGGRSGNTIY
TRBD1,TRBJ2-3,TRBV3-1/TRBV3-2,ASSRQGAGNADTQY
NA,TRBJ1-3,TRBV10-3,AFLSLDRTPYTIY